The rows below give T cell receptor beta chains drawn from one sample of a study of lymphopenia after photon versus proton radiotherapy. Libraries were prepared by immunoSEQ multiplex PCR; TCRdb keeps only in-frame clonotypes and omits some of them. The data show about 4,900 clones, approximately 90% seen once. This sample comprised peripheral blood, obtained from a patient treated with photon-based radiotherapy. The receptors shown here come from a man older than 75 with cholangiocarcinoma. Both conserved end residues are part of each CDR3. D genes are given only for firm matches. Clone size is stated in some rows and not others, as once, few, many or a class when expanded.

j_gene: TRBJ1-4
d_gene: NA
abundance: few
v_gene: TRBV28
CDR3nt: TGTGCCACCGCTAAGTTTAATGAAAAACTGTTTTTT
CDR3aa: CATAKFNEKLFF

j_gene: TRBJ2-7
d_gene: NA
abundance: NA
v_gene: TRBV6-5
CDR3nt: TGTGCCACCTCGCGGGGCAGTTATTCCTACGAGCAGTACTTC
CDR3aa: CATSRGSYSYEQYF

j_gene: TRBJ2-1
d_gene: NA
abundance: NA
v_gene: TRBV5-1
CDR3nt: TGCGCCAGCAGCTTGGAAGCAGGGGGGCAATACAATGAGCAGTTCTTC
CDR3aa: CASSLEAGGQYNEQFF

j_gene: TRBJ1-6
d_gene: NA
abundance: NA
v_gene: TRBV27
CDR3nt: TGTGCCAGCAGGATCAATGCGGGGGGAAATTCACCCCTCCACTTT
CDR3aa: CASRINAGGNSPLHF

j_gene: TRBJ1-5
d_gene: TRBD1
abundance: NA
v_gene: TRBV28
CDR3nt: TGTGCCAGCAGTTCTGGACAGGGGTTTGCTCAGCCCCAGCATTTT
CDR3aa: CASSSGQGFAQPQHF

j_gene: TRBJ2-1
d_gene: NA
abundance: NA
v_gene: TRBV9
CDR3nt: TGTGCCAGCAGCGTAATGTCAGGGCTGGGGAATGAGCAGTTCTTC
CDR3aa: CASSVMSGLGNEQFF

j_gene: TRBJ2-2
d_gene: NA
abundance: NA
v_gene: TRBV5-4
CDR3nt: TGTGCCAGCAGCACGACGGGGGCCACCGGGGAGCTGTTTTTT
CDR3aa: CASSTTGATGELFF

j_gene: TRBJ2-2
d_gene: NA
abundance: NA
v_gene: TRBV28
CDR3nt: TGTGCCAGCAGTTTATTTGGAGGAACACCCGGGGAGCTGTTTTTT
CDR3aa: CASSLFGGTPGELFF

j_gene: TRBJ2-7
d_gene: NA
abundance: NA
v_gene: TRBV6-1
CDR3nt: TGTGCCAGCAGGGAAAACTACGAGCAGTACTTC
CDR3aa: CASRENYEQYF

j_gene: TRBJ2-5
d_gene: NA
abundance: NA
v_gene: TRBV5-1
CDR3nt: TGCGCCAGCAGCTTTATACTGGATAGTGCAGAGACCCAGTACTTC
CDR3aa: CASSFILDSAETQYF

j_gene: TRBJ1-2
d_gene: TRBD1
abundance: NA
v_gene: TRBV15
CDR3nt: TGTGCCACCAAAAGCGGGACAGGGCCTCATGGCTACACCTTC
CDR3aa: CATKSGTGPHGYTF

j_gene: TRBJ1-2
d_gene: NA
abundance: NA
v_gene: TRBV11-2
CDR3nt: TGTGCCAGCAGCTCCCACAGGTGGGAGGATGTGGACTATGGCTACACCTTC
CDR3aa: CASSSHRWEDVDYGYTF

j_gene: TRBJ1-1
d_gene: TRBD1
abundance: NA
v_gene: TRBV5-1
CDR3nt: TGCGCCAGCAGCTTACAGGGGACCACTAACACTGAAGCTTTCTTT
CDR3aa: CASSLQGTTNTEAFF

j_gene: TRBJ1-5
d_gene: NA
abundance: NA
v_gene: TRBV7-2
CDR3nt: TGTGCCAGCAGCTTAGGATTAGGACAGAATCAGCCCCAGCATTTT
CDR3aa: CASSLGLGQNQPQHF

j_gene: TRBJ1-2
d_gene: NA
abundance: NA
v_gene: TRBV6-4
CDR3nt: TGTGCCAGCAGTGACATAGGGGTGGGTGGCTACACCTTC
CDR3aa: CASSDIGVGGYTF

j_gene: TRBJ1-6
d_gene: NA
abundance: NA
v_gene: TRBV6-1
CDR3nt: TGTGCCAGCAGCCCCTCGGACGGGTATAATTCACCCCTCCACTTT
CDR3aa: CASSPSDGYNSPLHF

j_gene: TRBJ1-5
d_gene: TRBD1
abundance: NA
v_gene: TRBV2
CDR3nt: TGTGCCAGCAGCCTTGACAGGGGGGGAATCCAGCCCCAGCATTTT
CDR3aa: CASSLDRGGIQPQHF